The clone carrying this TCR beta chain was picked up one time. Its antigen is unidentified. Isolation of CD4+ T cells took place after 10 days of culture. Their SARS-CoV-2 infection, verified by PCR, occurred between March and December 2020. All participants had two doses of either the BNT162b2 or mRNA-1273 vaccine. This sample was included in a study of vaccination effects on CD4 cells after COVID-19. Study-wide context: Before sequencing took place, the ViraFEST assay used viral peptide pools to expand antigen-specific CD4+ T cells. Study-level findings and limits: There was marked clonal contraction among infection- and vaccine-induced clones late after vaccination.

The protocol was immunoSEQ multiplex PCR, while the TCRdb copy is restricted to in-frame clones and leaves out a portion. This table has tens of thousands of clones, 76% appearing once. V trimming: 2 bases; J trimming: 6 bases; junction bases outside the gene matches: 4. Germline CDR1 SGHTA, CDR2 FQGTGA. There are 15 residues in the CDR3. The chain recombines TRBV7-3 with TRBJ2-1; 10 nucleotides agree with TRBD2. Sequences were derived from CD4+ T cells from PBMCs cultured without peptide, sampled after COVID-19 vaccination. This sequence originates from a human donor who had a prior SARS-CoV-2 infection. CDR3 amino acids: CASSLLAGDLNEQFF. The CDR3 bases are TGTGCCAGCAGCTTACTAGCGGGAGATCTCAATGAGCAGTTCTTC.